The 30 T cell receptor beta chains in this list originate from one sample, sequenced in a study of blood T cell repertoires in COVID-19. Clones were read by immunoSEQ multiplex PCR, and TCRdb kept only the in-frame ones, dropping some. Counted here are approximately 260,000 clones, roughly 80% occurring once; the ten biggest clones make up 4.5% to 6%. The sample was peripheral blood. These receptor sequences come from a woman of 80 years or more with active or convalescent COVID-19.

This sequence joins TRBV5-4 and TRBJ2-7; 7 bases line up with TRBD2. Germline values: CDR1 SGHNT, CDR2 YYREEE (reference sequence). Trimming at V came to 4 bases and at J to 5 bases, leaving 9 bases not matched to a gene. This CDR3 has 14 amino acids. DNA for the CDR3: TGTGCCAGCAGCGATCCTCGGGGAGGGAACGAGCAGTACTTC. It specifies CASSDPRGGNEQYF.

This chain connects TRBV10-2 to TRBJ2-7, with 7 bases lining up with TRBD2. The length of the CDR3 is 13 residues. The trim removed 7 bases at V and 6 bases at J, leaving 9 bases unmatched. CDR1 and CDR2 (germline): WSHSY, SAAADI. CDR3 residues: CASMLAGPSEQYF. CDR3 nucleotides: TGCGCCAGCATGTTAGCGGGCCCATCCGAGCAGTACTTC.

The chain links TRBV6-6 to TRBJ1-2, with 7 bases that match TRBD1. The CDR3 runs to 15 residues. The junction had 13 bases not matched to a gene; V was cut back by 6 bases and J by 6 bases. CDR1 is MNHNY and CDR2 is SVGAGI in the germline V gene (reference sequence). The CDR3 region has the DNA TGTGCCAGCAGACATATACGAGACAGGGAAGATGGCTACACCTTC. Amino acids: CASRHIRDREDGYTF.

This clone showed up just a few times. The chain links TRBV7-9 to TRBJ2-7; a weak D match, TRBD2 (6 bases). Looked up from germline, CDR1 is SEHNR and CDR2 is FQNEAQ (reference sequence). The V end lost 3 bases, the J end lost 1 base, and 10 bases lay between the germline ends. The CDR3 runs 14 residues. In DNA, the CDR3 is TGTGCCAGCAGCTTCGCTAGCGAGTCCTACGAGCAGTACTTC. It encodes CASSFASESYEQYF.

V is TRBV19 and J is TRBJ2-2; TRBD1 matches 7 bases. V lost 3 bases to trimming and J lost 0 bases; unmatched junction nucleotides: 1. Germline V gene lookup returns CDR1 LNHDA and CDR2 SQIVND (reference sequence). CDR3 length: 15 amino acids. CDR3 coding DNA: TGTGCCAGTAGTATCCAGGGGGCGAACACCGGGGAGCTGTTTTTT. Encoded protein: CASSIQGANTGELFF.

The chain is built from TRBV6-5 and TRBJ1-6; a weak D match, TRBD1 (5 bases). Trimming stripped 7 bases from V and 0 bases from J, with 7 bases between. This CDR3 is built from 14 residues. Germline loops: CDR1 MNHEY, CDR2 SVGAGI. CDR3 sequence reads: CASNTGSYNSPLHF. The CDR3 nucleotides read TGTGCCAGCAATACAGGCTCCTATAATTCACCCCTCCACTTT.

The chain uses TRBV6-5 and TRBJ2-3, with TRBD2 as a possible D gene (6 bases). The CDR3 has 15 residues. The germline V gene encodes CDR1 MNHEY and CDR2 SVGAGI. Deletions cut 6 bases from V and 6 bases from J, with 19 bases between. The CDR3 loop reads CASSLFEGSGDTQYF. Written as DNA, the CDR3 is TGTGCCAGCAGCCTCTTTGAGGGGAGCGGGGATACGCAGTATTTT.

The gene calls are TRBV6-4 and TRBJ1-2; 8 bases are shared with TRBD1. There are 15 residues in the CDR3. Germline V gene sequence: CDR1 MRHNA, CDR2 SNTAGT. Trimming took 6 bases from V and 4 from J; bases not matched to a gene: 10. As DNA, the CDR3 is TGTGCCAGCAGGCCCGACAGGGGCGAAACCTATGGCTACACCTTC. It encodes CASRPDRGETYGYTF.

This rearrangement joins TRBV28 to TRBJ1-3; 9 positions agree with TRBD1. There are 15 residues in the CDR3. V lost 5 bases and J lost 9; bases outside the gene matches: 11. Germline CDR1 is MDHEN and CDR2 is SYDVKM. CDR3 amino acids: CASSPPGTGWATIYF. The CDR3 DNA sequence: TGTGCCAGCAGTCCTCCCGGGACAGGGTGGGCCACCATATATTTT.

The chain is built from TRBV6-5 and TRBJ1-6; a weak D match, TRBD1 (5 bases). Trimming took 10 bases from V and 6 from J, leaving 16 bases between them. The CDR3 sequence is 14 residues long. Germline values: CDR1 MNHEY, CDR2 SVGAGI. The chain's CDR3 is CATRLTASNSPLHF. DNA of the CDR3: TGTGCCACCAGATTGACAGCTTCTAATTCACCCCTCCACTTT.

V is TRBV15 and J is TRBJ1-2, with D perhaps TRBD1 (6 bases). Looked up from germline, CDR1 is LNHNV and CDR2 is YYDKDF (reference sequence). The CDR3 has 14 amino acids. The V gene lost 0 bases and the J gene lost 6 bases, with 11 bases spanning the gap. CDR3 in DNA: TGTGCCACCAGCAGAGATCTGGCAGGGGATGGCTACACCTTC. Residues: CATSRDLAGDGYTF.

The chain carries TRBV6-5 and TRBJ1-5; 7 nucleotides line up with TRBD1. CDR3 length: 13 residues. Germline values: CDR1 MNHEY, CDR2 SVGAGI. Trimming cost V 6 bases and J 2 bases; bases outside gene matches: 1. CDR3 region: CASRGTGNQPQHF. The CDR3 nucleotides are TGTGCCAGCAGGGGGACAGGCAATCAGCCCCAGCATTTT.

V gene TRBV10-2 combines with J gene TRBJ2-3, with TRBD2 identical over 10 bases. The CDR3 length is 16 residues. CDR1 is WSHSY and CDR2 is SAAADI in the germline V gene. V shed 6 bases and J 1 base; nucleotides not matched to a gene: 7. Here the CDR3 reads CASSLGGLARTDTQYF. Written as DNA, the CDR3 is TGCGCCAGCAGCCTAGGGGGACTAGCGCGCACAGATACGCAGTATTTT.

Written as DNA, the CDR3 is TGTGCCTGGAGTATGCAGAATTCACCCCTCCACTTT. Protein product: CAWSMQNSPLHF. The chain employs TRBV30 and TRBJ1-6; D unresolved. Germline V gene sequence: CDR1 GTSNPN, CDR2 SVGIG (reference sequence). V was clipped by 2 bases and J by 7 bases, with 6 bases between them. There are 12 residues in the CDR3.

The genes are TRBV11-2 and TRBJ1-2; 7 positions agree with TRBD1. The CDR3 extends over 15 amino acids. J lost 4 bases, V lost 1 base, and 6 bases had no gene match. Germline V CDR1 and CDR2: SGHAT, FQNNGV. CDR3 sequence: CASSLGAGGPYGYTF. The CDR3 DNA reads as TGTGCCAGCAGCTTAGGGGCAGGGGGGCCCTATGGCTACACCTTC.

The chain is built from TRBV18 and TRBJ1-2; weak D call: TRBD1 (6 bases). This CDR3 region has 11 residues. Trimming took 6 bases from V and 7 from J, leaving 9 bases between them. Looked up from germline, CDR1 is KGHSH and CDR2 is LQKENI. CDR3 residues: CASSQQGGYTF. CDR3 in DNA: TGTGCCAGCTCTCAACAGGGTGGCTACACCTTC.

This rearrangement joins TRBV11-1 to TRBJ2-3; tentative D call: TRBD1 (5 bases). Trimming left V 8 bases short and J 3 bases short, with 15 bases between. The CDR3 covers 14 residues. Germline V CDR1 and CDR2: SGHAT, FQDESV (reference sequence). CDR3 DNA sequence: TGTGCCAGCGCCCCCCCTAGGGGAACAGATACGCAGTATTTT. This translates into CASAPPRGTDTQYF.

The chain links TRBV7-2 to TRBJ1-2, with 8 bases identical to TRBD1. The CDR3 sequence is 14 residues long. Per germline, CDR1 SGHTA and CDR2 FQGNSA. Unmatched junction bases numbered 8, after V lost 6 bases and J lost 5 bases. The CDR3 region has the DNA TGTGCCAGCAGTTTGGGGCAGGGGGCGTATGGCTACACCTTC. It encodes CASSLGQGAYGYTF.

The chain links TRBV19 to TRBJ1-6; D is possibly TRBD1 (6 bases). Per germline, CDR1 LNHDA and CDR2 SQIVND (reference sequence). The CDR3 covers 15 residues. V lost 6 bases and J 9 bases, leaving 18 bases between the germline ends. The DNA of the CDR3 is TGTGCCAGTAGAGAGCGAGGACAGAGAGTTTCACCCCTCCACTTT. This codes for CASRERGQRVSPLHF.

V and J are TRBV9 and TRBJ1-1, with a tentative D call TRBD1 (6 bases). Between the trimmed V and J ends, which lost 7 bases and 1 base, there was a span of 17 bases. The CDR3 has 15 amino acids. The V gene's germline CDR1 is SGDLS and CDR2 YYNGEE. CDR3 sequence reads: CASSPAGQPNTEAFF. The CDR3 DNA reads as TGTGCCAGCTCTCCCGCCGGACAGCCGAACACTGAAGCTTTCTTT.

This CDR3 is CSVGTHHEQFF. The CDR3 DNA sequence: TGCAGCGTAGGGACACACCATGAGCAGTTCTTC. V is TRBV29-1 and J is TRBJ2-1; D is possibly TRBD1 (6 bases). The germline CDR1 and CDR2 sequences are SQVTM and ANQGSEA. The V end was cut by 6 bases, the J end by 8 bases, with 11 bases between. CDR3 length equals 11 residues.

V and J are TRBV7-9 and TRBJ1-2, with D possibly TRBD1 on 5 matching bases. Looked up from germline, CDR1 is SEHNR and CDR2 is FQNEAQ (reference sequence). The ends were cut back, 1 base at V and 3 bases at J, with 12 bases in the middle. The length of the CDR3 is 15 residues. The CDR3 loop is CASSLGPGSDYGYTF. The CDR3, as DNA: TGTGCCAGCAGCTTAGGCCCAGGGTCCGACTATGGCTACACCTTC.

The chain is built from TRBV2 and TRBJ2-1; 9 nucleotides agree with TRBD1. V trimming: 7 bases; J trimming: 5 bases; junction bases outside the gene matches: 6. The CDR3 spans 14 residues. Germline V lookup: CDR1 SNHLY, CDR2 FYNNEI. The CDR3 bases are TGTGCCAGCACTATGACAGGGGGTCACAATGAGCAGTTCTTC. Translating gives CASTMTGGHNEQFF.

The V call is TRBV5-1, the J call TRBJ2-1, with 7 bases matching TRBD2. Germline assignment: CDR1 SGHRS and CDR2 YFSETQ. V dropped 0 bases and J dropped 0; count of bases not matched to a gene: 6. CDR3 length equals 17 residues. CDR3 DNA: TGCGCCAGCAGCTTGGATCTAGCGGCAAGCTCCTACAATGAGCAGTTCTTC. Its translation is CASSLDLAASSYNEQFF.

This rearrangement joins TRBV27 to TRBJ2-7; TRBD2 matches at 8 bases. With V trimmed by 6 bases and J by 2 bases, 9 bases remained unmatched. CDR1 and CDR2 from the germline V gene are MNHEY and SMNVEV (reference sequence). CDR3 length: 15 amino acids. CDR3 sequence (DNA): TGTGCCAGCAGAATACCTAGCGGGCGAACCTACGAGCAGTACTTC. It is translated as CASRIPSGRTYEQYF.

The V gene is TRBV5-4, the J gene TRBJ1-1; D not certain. Trimming left V 0 bases short and J 1 base short, with 16 bases between. CDR3 length: 17 residues. Germline V lookup: CDR1 SGHNT, CDR2 YYREEE (reference sequence). The CDR3 here is CASSLEAGSLKNTEAFF. CDR3 in DNA: TGTGCCAGCAGCTTGGAGGCTGGGAGTCTTAAGAACACTGAAGCTTTCTTT.

As DNA, the CDR3 is TGTGCCAGCAGCCAACCCGGGACAGTTTATAGCAATCAGCCCCAGCATTTT. It specifies CASSQPGTVYSNQPQHF. The gene calls are TRBV3-1 (or the pseudogene TRBV3-2) and TRBJ1-5; 7 bases map to TRBD1. The CDR3 runs 17 residues. Germline values: CDR1 LGHDT, CDR2 YNNKEL (reference sequence). V shed 2 bases, J shed 0 bases, and the junction held 7 bases outside the gene matches.

V and J are TRBV19 and TRBJ2-1, with TRBD1 identical over 8 bases. Germline trimming cut 5 bases from V and 8 bases from J; bases unmatched to any gene: 8. The germline V gene has CDR1 LNHDA and CDR2 SQIVND (reference sequence). The CDR3 is made up of 14 amino acids. The CDR3 coding sequence is TGTGCCAGTAGTCATGGGACAGGTTCCCATGAGCAGTTCTTC. This gives the protein CASSHGTGSHEQFF.

This sequence joins TRBV3-1 (or the pseudogene TRBV3-2) and TRBJ1-4; 7 bases are shared with TRBD1. The CDR3 extends over 18 amino acids. Germline V CDR1 and CDR2: LGHDT, YNNKEL (reference sequence). Losses at the gene ends were 1 base for V and 5 bases for J; bases not matched to a gene: 13. The CDR3 spells CASSQVHWTGTENEKLFF. CDR3 in DNA: TGTGCCAGCAGCCAAGTACACTGGACCGGGACAGAAAATGAAAAACTGTTTTTT.

This rearrangement joins TRBV2 to TRBJ1-1; D perhaps matches TRBD1 (5 bases). The V gene's germline CDR1 is SNHLY and CDR2 FYNNEI. The CDR3 extends over 13 amino acids. The V gene lost 6 bases and the J gene lost 4 bases, with 12 bases spanning the gap. The CDR3 nucleotides read TGTGCCAGCAGGGTCGGAGGGGTCACTGAAGCTTTCTTT. Translated, it gives CASRVGGVTEAFF. Looking up the rest from reference TRBV2 and TRBJ1-1 gives the full variable domain: EPEVTQTPSHQVTQMGQEVILRCVPISNHLYFYWYRQILGQKVEFLVSFYNNEISEKSEIFDDQFSVERPDGSNFTLKIRSTKLEDSAMYFCASRVGGVTEAFFGQGTRLTVV.